Presented here are 19 T cell receptor beta chains from one specimen sequenced in a study of T cell responses to AZD1222 COVID-19 vaccine. The protocol was immunoSEQ multiplex PCR, while the TCRdb copy is restricted to in-frame clones and leaves out a portion. Found here are about 150,000 clones, roughly nine tenths of them singletons; the top ten hold approximately 1.5%. The source material was peripheral blood, sampled on day 0 of AZD1222 vaccination. All receptors derive from an adult in good health.

The chain couples TRBV7-8 to TRBJ2-7, with TRBD1 identical over 8 bases. The trim removed 1 base at V and 2 bases at J, leaving 7 bases unmatched. This CDR3 comprises 16 residues. CDR1 and CDR2 (germline): SGHVS, FQNEAQ. The DNA for the CDR3 is TGTGCCAGCAGCTTAGGGACAGGGACAATCCCCTACGAGCAGTACTTC. This sequence encodes CASSLGTGTIPYEQYF.

V and J are TRBV10-3 and TRBJ2-7; maybe TRBD2 (5 bases). The CDR3 has 14 residues. Trimming took 2 bases from V and 7 from J, leaving 15 bases between them. CDR1 is ENHRY, CDR2 SYGVKD, per germline. The CDR3, as DNA: TGTGCCATCAGTGAGACCCCCCAGACGGGAGAGCAGTACTTC. Translated: CAISETPQTGEQYF.

This clone has just a few counts. The CDR3 DNA reads as TGTGCTAGTGGTTTGATCTCGCTCAATGGCTACACCTTC. Its translation is CASGLISLNGYTF. The gene calls are TRBV12-5 and TRBJ1-2; D remains ambiguous. The germline gives CDR1 LGHNT, CDR2 FRNRAP. With 2 bases removed from V and 6 bases from J, the gap between germline ends came to 10 bases. The CDR3 sequence is 13 residues long.

This clone was counted between two and nine times. The chain combines TRBV19 with TRBJ1-6; 8 bases align to TRBD1. Germline values: CDR1 LNHDA, CDR2 SQIVND (reference sequence). The CDR3 covers 15 residues. J gave up 7 bases and V 6 bases, and 8 bases lay outside the gene matches. Written as DNA, the CDR3 is TGTGCCAGTAGAGAGACAGGGGCGGAAAATTCACCCCTCCACTTT. Protein: CASRETGAENSPLHF.

A few counts support this clone. The chain has TRBV2 and TRBJ1-5; D is ambiguous. Trimming left V 0 bases short and J 7 bases short, with 13 bases between. The CDR3 has 15 amino acids. The germline gives CDR1 SNHLY, CDR2 FYNNEI. In nucleotides, the CDR3 is TGTGCCAGCAGTGAAGCGCGCGGAGCCGGCCAGCCCCAGCATTTT. Its protein product is CASSEARGAGQPQHF.

As for this clone: The sample carries other DNA sequences with the same CDR3. The chain is built from TRBV9 and TRBJ1-2; D might be TRBD1 (5 bases). The CDR3 sequence is 13 residues long. The ends were cut back, 0 bases at V and 3 bases at J, with 6 bases in the middle. The germline V gene has CDR1 SGDLS and CDR2 YYNGEE. DNA for the CDR3: TGTGCCAGCAGCGTAGGAGGGGACTATGGCTACACCTTC. This gives the protein CASSVGGDYGYTF.

The chain uses TRBV4-3 and TRBJ1-1, with 8 bases fitting TRBD1. This CDR3 has 15 amino acids. After removal of 3 bases from V and 0 bases from J, the junction contained 3 bases not matched to a gene. In germline, CDR1 is LGHNA, CDR2 YSLEER. This CDR3 is CASSHRTGMNTEAFF. CDR3 coding DNA: TGCGCCAGCAGCCACCGGACAGGGATGAACACTGAAGCTTTCTTT.

The chain employs TRBV7-6 and TRBJ1-6; D might be TRBD1 (6 bases). The CDR3 is 16 residues long. V lost 5 bases, J lost 5 bases, and 16 bases lay in between. Germline assignment: CDR1 SGHVS and CDR2 FNYEAQ. The CDR3 DNA is TGTGCCAGCAGCCTAGGCCGGGACACTAATAATTCACCCCTCCACTTT. Translation gives CASSLGRDTNNSPLHF.

This clone came up once. CDR3 residues: CASSPTGGGQVQYF. CDR3 DNA sequence: TGCGCCAGCAGCCCAACGGGGGGTGGGCAAGTGCAGTACTTC. The gene calls are TRBV5-1 and TRBJ2-7; 7 bases map to TRBD2. With V trimmed by 4 bases and J by 9 bases, 13 bases remained unmatched. The CDR3 is 14 amino acids. Germline V gene lookup returns CDR1 SGHRS and CDR2 YFSETQ.

J is TRBJ2-3 and V is TRBV5-6; D uncertain. CDR1 and CDR2 (germline): SGHDT, YYEEEE. Trimming stripped 1 base from V and 0 bases from J, with 18 bases between. This CDR3 region has 18 residues. Here the CDR3 reads CASSLLEIRARSTDTQYF. The DNA for the CDR3 is TGTGCCAGCAGCTTGCTAGAGATACGGGCACGGAGCACAGATACGCAGTATTTT.

Notes on this clone: The same CDR3 arises from other DNA sequences in this sample as well. The V gene is TRBV6-5, the J gene TRBJ2-4; D call uncertain. This CDR3 is built from 15 residues. V gave up 0 bases and J gave up 0 bases, with 6 bases separating them. The germline gives CDR1 MNHEY, CDR2 SVGAGI. The CDR3 bases are TGTGCCAGCAGTTACTCGGAACTAGCCAAAAACATTCAGTACTTC. The encoded protein is CASSYSELAKNIQYF.

V and J are TRBV7-2 and TRBJ1-1; weak D call: TRBD1 (6 bases). This CDR3 has 13 residues. Per the germline V gene, CDR1 is SGHTA and CDR2 is FQGNSA. The V end was cut by 2 bases, the J end by 8 bases, with 12 bases between. This chain's CDR3 is CASSLQGLGEAFF. The CDR3 region has the DNA TGTGCCAGCAGCTTACAGGGGTTGGGCGAAGCTTTCTTT.

This clone was observed once. The J gene is TRBJ1-2, the V gene TRBV30, with unresolved D. Germline values: CDR1 GTSNPN, CDR2 SVGIG (reference sequence). This CDR3 region has 11 residues. The V and J ends lost 5 bases and 8 bases respectively, with 12 bases between them. CDR3 residues: CAWLGRNGYTF. The CDR3, as DNA: TGTGCCTGGCTAGGGCGGAACGGCTACACCTTC.

This chain links TRBV27 with TRBJ2-7, with TRBD2 matching 10 bases. Germline-derived CDR1 and CDR2 are MNHEY and SMNVEV (reference sequence). With V trimmed by 4 bases and J by 6 bases, 24 bases remained unmatched. The CDR3 totals 20 residues. Here the CDR3 reads CASSWRQGMVERGGSREQYF. The DNA of the CDR3 is TGTGCCAGCAGTTGGCGACAGGGTATGGTCGAGCGGGGGGGATCTCGCGAGCAGTACTTC.

This sequence joins TRBV6-2 or TRBV6-3 and TRBJ1-5; TRBD1 matches at 7 bases. This CDR3 is built from 16 residues. In germline, CDR1 is MNHEY, CDR2 SVGEGT. V trimming: 4 bases; J trimming: 2 bases; junction bases outside the gene matches: 8. In DNA form, the CDR3 reads TGTGCCAGCAGTTCCCTTCAAACAGGGGGCAATCAGCCCCAGCATTTT. This codes for CASSSLQTGGNQPQHF.

This clone was detected once. V and J are TRBV4-1 and TRBJ2-4, with no clear D. The germline gives CDR1 MGHRA, CDR2 YSYEKL. V was cut by 4 bases and J by 5 bases, with 6 bases left in between. The CDR3 runs to 12 residues. The CDR3 reads CASSPDENIQYF. In DNA form, the CDR3 reads TGCGCCAGCAGCCCGGACGAAAACATTCAGTACTTC.

The chain carries TRBV7-9 and TRBJ2-3; D gene uncertain. CDR3 length: 15 amino acids. Trimming shortened V by 4 bases and J by 0 bases, and 11 bases separated the two germline ends. The germline CDR1 and CDR2 sequences are SEHNR and FQNEAQ (reference sequence). CDR3 protein: CASSSPRLSTDTQYF. The CDR3 nucleotides are TGTGCCAGCAGCTCCCCCAGGCTGAGCACAGATACGCAGTATTTT.

This chain joins TRBV2 and TRBJ1-2, with D unresolved. CDR3 length: 16 residues. Trimming removed 2 bases from V and 4 bases from J, with 17 bases in between. CDR1 SNHLY and CDR2 FYNNEI come from the germline V gene. The CDR3 spells CASSELEEGDGYGYTF. CDR3 DNA sequence: TGTGCCAGCAGTGAATTGGAAGAGGGAGACGGCTATGGCTACACCTTC.

The chain's CDR3 is CASSPAGTGSTNEKLFF. The CDR3 DNA sequence: TGTGCCAGCAGTCCGGCCGGGACAGGGTCAACTAATGAAAAACTGTTTTTT. The rearrangement links TRBV27 to TRBJ1-4; 9 bases agree with TRBD1. After removal of 5 bases from V and 0 bases from J, the junction contained 7 bases not matched to a gene. The CDR3 length is 17 residues. Germline V CDR1 and CDR2: MNHEY, SMNVEV (reference sequence).